This T cell receptor (beta chain) derives from a study of blood T cell repertoires in COVID-19. Study in general: The United States, Italy and Spain provided the acute and convalescent COVID-19 samples. Sources were T cells, B-cell-depleted T cells, or PBMCs; the material itself was cDNA or gDNA.

Authors' methods: The assay estimated nucleated cells by amplifying reference gene primers. Some clones are missing from TCRdb's copy, which holds only in-frame ones; the method was immunoSEQ multiplex PCR. V and J calls and clone size are copied from that table; D and trimming were computed from the DNA. This table holds around 170,000 clones, around two thirds found once. The CDR3 has 14 amino acids. The germline CDR1 and CDR2 sequences are SGHTA and FQGNSA. V lost 2 bases and J lost 2, with 8 bases in between. The sequenced sample consisted of peripheral blood. The receptor's source is an elderly woman with acute or convalescent COVID-19. The chain uses TRBV7-2 and TRBJ2-3; TRBD1 is a possible D gene (6 bases). The CDR3 protein is CASSLLGATDTQYF. The CDR3 coding sequence is TGTGCCAGCAGCTTACTGGGGGCCACAGATACGCAGTATTTT.